The 6 T cell receptor beta chains in this list originate from one sample, sequenced in a study of shared clonotypes between healthy human individuals. TCRdb's table, derived via immunoSEQ multiplex PCR, lists solely in-frame clones and lacks some. The sample has under 120,000 clones; 67% are singletons. The sequenced material came from memory CD8+ T cells sorted from blood. Subset defined: CD45RO+ cells pooled with CCR7-negative TemRA cells. All receptors derive from a woman aged 25 to 39 in good health.

The chain has TRBV27 and TRBJ2-1, with 8 positions matching TRBD2. The CDR3 has 16 amino acids. Germline CDR1 and CDR2: MNHEY and SMNVEV (reference sequence). The V and J ends lost 2 bases and 4 bases, in that order; junction bases with no gene match: 7. CDR3 loop: CASSLVPQREYNEQFF. CDR3 bases: TGTGCCAGCAGTTTAGTTCCCCAGCGGGAGTACAATGAGCAGTTCTTC.

V is TRBV7-5 and J is TRBJ1-5; TRBD1, the table's D call, was not compared with the DNA. TRBV7-5 is termed a pseudogene. The CDR3 contains 12 residues. For the CDR3, the DNA is TGTGTCAGAAGTTGGGAATCCAGGGGCCAGCATTTT. Translation gives CVRSWESRGQHF.

V usage is TRBV2 and J usage is TRBJ2-1; 10 bases match TRBD2. Unmatched junction bases numbered 11, after V lost 2 bases and J lost 4 bases. Germline CDR1 and CDR2: SNHLY and FYNNEI. The CDR3 runs 18 residues. CDR3 nucleotide sequence: TGTGCCAGCAGTGAACAAATTCTAGCGGGAGAAGGGTACAATGAGCAGTTCTTC. It codes for CASSEQILAGEGYNEQFF. The full variable domain, with the rest looked up from reference TRBV2 and TRBJ2-1, is EPEVTQTPSHQVTQMGQEVILRCVPISNHLYFYWYRQILGQKVEFLVSFYNNEISEKSEIFDDQFSVERPDGSNFTLKIRSTKLEDSAMYFCASSEQILAGEGYNEQFFGPGTRLTVL.

The chain links TRBV7-8 to TRBJ2-7; 7 nucleotides align to TRBD2. Trimming removed 5 bases from V and 0 bases from J; junction bases left unmatched: 7. The CDR3 extends over 15 amino acids. Germline V gives CDR1 SGHVS, CDR2 FQNEAQ. The DNA for the CDR3 is TGTGCCAGCAGCCAAGAGCGGGGTGCCTCCTACGAGCAGTACTTC. This gives the protein CASSQERGASYEQYF.

This CDR3 is CASSVALAGGPANEQFF. The DNA of the CDR3 is TGTGCCAGCAGCGTAGCACTAGCGGGAGGGCCCGCCAATGAGCAGTTCTTC. V gene TRBV9 combines with J gene TRBJ2-1, with 13 bases matching TRBD2. CDR3 length: 17 residues. Germline lookup yields CDR1 SGDLS and CDR2 YYNGEE. V was clipped by 0 bases and J by 6 bases; unmatched bases: 6. Drawing the rest from reference TRBV9 and TRBJ2-1, the complete variable domain is DSGVTQTPKHLITATGQRVTLRCSPRSGDLSVYWYQQSLDQGLQFLIQYYNGEERAKGNILERFSAQQFPDLHSELNLSSLELGDSALYFCASSVALAGGPANEQFFGPGTRLTVL.

The chain carries TRBV6-1 and TRBJ2-7; 9 nucleotides align to TRBD2. This CDR3 region has 16 residues. V was pared by 1 base and J by 7 bases, with 11 bases of the junction left unmatched. The germline V gene encodes CDR1 MNHNS and CDR2 SASEGT. Here the CDR3 reads CASSEGLAGLRGEQYF. The DNA of the CDR3 is TGTGCCAGCAGTGAAGGTCTAGCGGGACTCCGGGGGGAGCAGTACTTC.